Presented here are 22 T cell receptor beta chains from one specimen sequenced in a study of graft-versus-host responses after intestinal transplantation (dated by TCRdb to the early 2020s). This specimen's time point label, interpreted: cells obtained before transplantation from donor or recipient. These TCRs' antigens remain unknown. Library preparation employed the immunoSEQ multiplex PCR assay. Not all clones reach the TCRdb copy of this immuneACCESS table, which keeps in-frame sequences only. Checked studies attribute under half of the gap to unresolved V genes and leave the rest unexplained. For this sample there are around 25,000 clones; about 81% appear just once. 0.7% of the sample rests with the top ten. The material sequenced was unstimulated CD4+ T cells sorted from spleen or lymph node cells, taken before intestinal transplant. These receptors all stem from a human donor who received an intestinal transplant.

The chain combines TRBV5-1 with TRBJ2-3; D gene unclear. Germline V CDR1 and CDR2: SGHRS, YFSETQ. The CDR3 length is 15 residues. V shed 2 bases and J shed 2 bases, with 12 bases lying between them. The CDR3: CASSLRVSPTDTQYF. Here the CDR3 DNA reads TGCGCCAGCAGCTTACGGGTCAGCCCCACAGATACGCAGTATTTT.

The genes are TRBV11-2 and TRBJ2-3; possibly TRBD1 for D (6 bases). The CDR3 is 15 residues long. Trimming stripped 2 bases from V and 3 bases from J, with 12 bases between. Per germline, CDR1 SGHAT and CDR2 FQNNGV. The CDR3 nucleotides are TGTGCCAGCAGCTTAAGGGGGAGCACAACAGATACGCAGTATTTT. Protein product: CASSLRGSTTDTQYF.

The J gene is TRBJ1-2, the V gene TRBV20-1; D unclear. Germline V CDR1 and CDR2: DFQATT, SNEGSKA (reference sequence). V dropped 2 bases and J dropped 8 bases, with 9 bases sitting between them. CDR3 length equals 11 residues. DNA of the CDR3: TGCAGTGCTAGATCCGTTTTCGGCTACACCTTC. Translated, it gives CSARSVFGYTF.

V gene TRBV14 combines with J gene TRBJ1-2; D unclear. The CDR3 is 13 residues long. Trimming took 2 bases from V and 7 from J, leaving 11 bases between them. Germline CDR1 is SGHDN and CDR2 is FVKESK. CDR3 DNA: TGTGCCAGCAGCCAACAAAGAACCACTGGCTACACCTTC. This sequence encodes CASSQQRTTGYTF.

The chain couples TRBV19 to TRBJ1-1; 9 bases match TRBD1. The junction had 4 bases not matched to a gene; V was cut back by 1 base and J by 4 bases. The germline V gene has CDR1 LNHDA and CDR2 SQIVND (reference sequence). The length of the CDR3 is 15 residues. In nucleotides, the CDR3 is TGTGCCAGTAGTATAGCCCGGGGACAGGGCACTGAAGCTTTCTTT. It specifies CASSIARGQGTEAFF.

In DNA, the CDR3 is TGTGCCAGCAGTCTTACTTGGACAGAGGCAACTAATGAAAAACTGTTTTTT. It yields the protein CASSLTWTEATNEKLFF. The V gene is TRBV2, the J gene TRBJ1-4; TRBD1 is a possible D gene (6 bases). The CDR3 has 17 amino acids. V was cut by 5 bases and J by 0 bases, with 16 bases left in between. Looked up from germline, CDR1 is SNHLY and CDR2 is FYNNEI.

The chain uses TRBV19 and TRBJ1-5; D unresolved. With 8 bases removed from V and 0 bases from J, the gap between germline ends came to 14 bases. This CDR3 contains 15 residues. The V gene's germline CDR1 is LNHDA and CDR2 SQIVND (reference sequence). CDR3 bases: TGTGCCAGTTGCCAGCGGGATAATAGCAATCAGCCCCAGCATTTT. Encoded protein: CASCQRDNSNQPQHF.

This sequence joins TRBV6-4 and TRBJ2-1; 10 bases line up with TRBD2. Germline V gene lookup returns CDR1 MRHNA and CDR2 SNTAGT. This CDR3 region has 15 residues. The V gene end was trimmed by 3 bases and the J gene end by 8 bases; junction bases not matched to a gene: 7. The CDR3 region is CASSEITSGVDEQFF. CDR3 bases: TGTGCCAGCAGTGAAATAACTAGCGGGGTGGATGAGCAGTTCTTC.

V gene TRBV6-6 combines with J gene TRBJ1-2, with no clear D. This CDR3 is 14 amino acids long. Germline V gene lookup returns CDR1 MNHNY and CDR2 SVGAGI (reference sequence). The V end lost 6 bases, the J end lost 4 bases, and 15 bases lay between the germline ends. The CDR3 loop reads CASSPGRILYGYTF. The CDR3 coding sequence is TGTGCCAGCAGCCCTGGACGGATCCTCTATGGCTACACCTTC.

The chain links TRBV7-9 to TRBJ1-6; D is undetermined. CDR3 length: 14 residues. The germline CDR1 and CDR2 sequences are SEHNR and FQNEAQ (reference sequence). The V end was cut by 5 bases, the J end by 5 bases, with 10 bases between. DNA for the CDR3: TGTGCCAGCAGCCTGGGGAAGGATAATTCACCCCTCCACTTT. Translation: CASSLGKDNSPLHF.

The chain employs TRBV6-5 and TRBJ1-2; 7 nucleotides align to TRBD1. The germline gives CDR1 MNHEY, CDR2 SVGAGI. V shed 6 bases, J shed 7 bases, and the junction held 8 bases outside the gene matches. The CDR3 covers 13 residues. The CDR3 sequence is CASRPSTGSGYTF. The CDR3 DNA reads TGTGCCAGCAGGCCCTCGACAGGGTCTGGCTACACCTTC.

In this sample, this clone turned up once. This chain links TRBV4-1 with TRBJ2-7; D is undetermined. Germline assignment: CDR1 MGHRA and CDR2 YSYEKL. The CDR3 contains 15 residues. The V and J ends lost 0 bases and 1 base respectively, with 10 bases between them. CDR3 nucleotides: TGCGCCAGCAGCCAAGATAGAGGTGGGTCCTACGAGCAGTACTTC. Amino acid sequence: CASSQDRGGSYEQYF.

The chain has TRBV7-2 and TRBJ2-7; 12 nucleotides line up with TRBD2. CDR1 and CDR2 (germline): SGHTA, FQGNSA. V lost 4 bases to trimming and J lost 6 bases; unmatched junction nucleotides: 7. The CDR3 runs 15 residues. CDR3 loop: CASSSLLAGGSEQYF. The CDR3 DNA is TGTGCCAGCAGCTCGCTACTAGCGGGAGGAAGCGAGCAGTACTTC.

This chain joins TRBV9 and TRBJ2-1; TRBD2 matches at 11 bases. Germline V gene data show CDR1 as SGDLS and CDR2 as YYNGEE. The V segment lost 2 bases and the J segment 5 bases; nucleotides outside the gene matches: 3. This CDR3 comprises 15 residues. CDR3 sequence (DNA): TGTGCCAGCAGCGTTACTAGCGGGAGACACAATGAGCAGTTCTTC. It encodes CASSVTSGRHNEQFF.

This chain connects TRBV27 to TRBJ2-7; 9 bases fit TRBD2. The CDR3 is 15 amino acids. Germline values: CDR1 MNHEY, CDR2 SMNVEV (reference sequence). J was trimmed by 4 bases and V by 8 bases; bases with no gene match: 12. The CDR3: CASSKLAGEVYEQYF. CDR3 in DNA: TGTGCCAGCTCTAAATTAGCGGGAGAGGTATACGAGCAGTACTTC.

The chain employs TRBV15 and TRBJ2-7; 7 positions match TRBD1. V gave up 3 bases and J gave up 3 bases; unmatched junction bases: 8. This CDR3 is built from 15 residues. In germline, CDR1 is LNHNV, CDR2 YYDKDF (reference sequence). CDR3 bases: TGTGCCACCAGCAGGGCACCGACAGGGAACTACGAGCAGTACTTC. Its translation: CATSRAPTGNYEQYF.

J is TRBJ2-7 and V is TRBV5-5; D is uncertain. The CDR3 runs to 12 residues. Germline CDR1 and CDR2: SGHKS and YYEKEE (reference sequence). Trimming stripped 0 bases from V and 0 bases from J, with 1 base between. CDR3 coding DNA: TGTGCCAGCAGCTTGGCCTCCTACGAGCAGTACTTC. This gives the protein CASSLASYEQYF.

This rearrangement joins TRBV28 to TRBJ1-1; D call uncertain. The V gene's germline CDR1 is MDHEN and CDR2 SYDVKM. V was clipped by 6 bases and J by 3 bases, with 11 bases between them. The CDR3 totals 13 residues. The CDR3 nucleotides are TGTGCCAGCAGGGACGACCGATACACTGAAGCTTTCTTT. This translates into CASRDDRYTEAFF.

This chain links TRBV5-1 with TRBJ1-1; D gene uncertain. V gave up 6 bases and J gave up 2 bases, with 11 bases separating them. The CDR3 has 13 amino acids. Germline-derived CDR1 and CDR2 are SGHRS and YFSETQ. CDR3 sequence: CASNQDLNTEAFF. CDR3 in DNA: TGCGCCAGCAACCAGGACCTAAACACTGAAGCTTTCTTT. The full variable domain, rest sourced from reference TRBV5-1 and TRBJ1-1, is KAGVTQTPRYLIKTRGQQVTLSCSPISGHRSVSWYQQTPGQGLQFLFEYFSETQRNKGNFPGRFSGRQFSNSRSEMNVSTLELGDSALYLCASNQDLNTEAFFGQGTRLTVV.

The chain employs TRBV7-9 and TRBJ1-1; the match to TRBD1 covers 9 bases. CDR3 length equals 17 residues. The ends lost 0 bases at V and 7 bases at J; junction bases unmatched: 12. In germline, CDR1 is SEHNR, CDR2 FQNEAQ (reference sequence). The CDR3 DNA sequence: TGTGCCAGCAGCTTAGCGCTAACAGGGGGCGCAGGGGGTGAAGCTTTCTTT. It encodes CASSLALTGGAGGEAFF.

The V call is TRBV19, the J call TRBJ2-5; D is ambiguous. Germline CDR1 LNHDA, CDR2 SQIVND (reference sequence). The V and J ends lost 1 base and 4 bases respectively, with 7 bases between them. The CDR3 is 13 residues long. CDR3 residues: CASSIGRRETQYF. For the CDR3, the DNA is TGTGCCAGTAGTATAGGCCGGAGAGAGACCCAGTACTTC.

This clone was counted only a few times. V usage is TRBV5-1 and J usage is TRBJ1-1, with TRBD1 matching over 7 bases. Germline-derived CDR1 and CDR2 are SGHRS and YFSETQ. J was trimmed by 1 base and V by 0 bases; bases with no gene match: 3. The CDR3 sequence is 15 residues long. The CDR3 here is CASSLGGGWNTEAFF. CDR3 nucleotide sequence: TGCGCCAGCAGCTTGGGAGGGGGCTGGAACACTGAAGCTTTCTTT.